The rows below give T cell receptor beta chains drawn from one sample of a study of cytomegalovirus exposure and HLA in healthy donors. Assay used: immunoSEQ multiplex PCR; TCRdb lists only in-frame clones, some missing. Among 150,000 or so clones listed, over 70% were seen once. The sequenced sample consisted of PBMCs. These receptors were obtained from a man aged 50 to 60 in good health and CMV-seropositive. Both conserved end residues are part of each CDR3.

>TRBV9|16
CASSVPGSPSTGELFF
>TRBV12-5|11
CASGFGGTQYF
>TRBV5-6|17
CASSQLLSGLNTGELFF
>TRBV10-3|16
CAIGGTSSLSGNTIYF
>TRBV7-2|14
CASSLMARATEAFF
>TRBV28|16
CASSRGGMTGDYGYTF
>TRBV11-2|16
CASSSTSGTSGYEQYF
>TRBV5-1|15
CASSIQGARDQPQHF
>TRBV5-1|14
CASSWGQNTGELFF
>TRBV27|14
CASSSGQLHYGYTF
>TRBV19|15
CASSVLQGFDTEAFF
>TRBV5-1|16
CASSLVQGASQGEQYF
>TRBV23-1|17
CASSEMTEIGVIHGYTF
>TRBV7-3|12
CASSSGANVLTF
>TRBV5-8|14
CASSLATVNYGYTF
>TRBV4-1|12
CASSQNGVEAFF
>TRBV28|14
CASSRSPITDTQYF
>TRBV7-6|15
CASSPGLAGGDEQYF
>TRBV6-5|16
CASSYGAAGINSPLHF
>TRBV7-9|14
CASSLTGPGGGYTF
>TRBV4-2|15
CASSQDPVQGTGYTF
>TRBV7-8|15
CASSFVATGNYEQYF
>TRBV19|15
CASSSGGAGTGELFF